This T cell receptor beta chain was recovered during a study of OX40 agonist ivuxolimab in advanced cancers. The CDR3 length is 15 residues. Losses at the gene ends were 2 bases for V and 3 bases for J; bases not matched to a gene: 2. In germline, CDR1 is LNHDA, CDR2 SQIVND (reference sequence). Repertoires were generated with immunoSEQ multiplex PCR, while TCRdb's copy carries only in-frame clones and drops some. Of tens of thousands of clones in the sample, under 90% were seen once. V and J are TRBV19 and TRBJ1-5; 9 nucleotides line up with TRBD1. This TCR was sampled from an adult with an advanced solid tumor such as melanoma, head and neck, liver or kidney cancer. The material sequenced was CD4+ or CD8+ T cells sorted from blood, taken in a trial of the OX40 agonist ivuxolimab. DNA for the CDR3: TGTGCCAGTAGTATAACAGGGGGCGTCAATCAGCCCCAGCATTTT. It yields the protein CASSITGGVNQPQHF.